What follows describes a single TCR beta chain. CDR1 is KGHSH and CDR2 is LQKENI in the germline V gene. The V gene lost 2 bases and the J gene lost 2 bases, with 16 bases spanning the gap. This CDR3 contains 16 residues. These data belong to a study of blood T cell repertoires in COVID-19. Study summary: Samples representing acute and convalescent COVID-19 were sourced from the United States, Italy and Spain. Nucleic acid was either cDNA or gDNA, and it came from T cells, B-cell-depleted T cells, or PBMCs.

In the authors' methods: How many nucleated cells were present was estimated from reference gene primer amplification. This table comes from immunoSEQ multiplex PCR, and its TCRdb copy is limited to in-frame clones, with some not included. V and J calls and clone size are given by that table; D and trimming were obtained from the DNA. The table has about 120,000 clones, approximately 80% seen once. Source material: peripheral blood. The chain couples TRBV18 to TRBJ2-7; D is possibly TRBD1 (5 bases). This sequence was found in a woman aged 70 to 79 with acute or convalescent COVID-19. The CDR3 DNA reads as TGTGCCAGCTCACCAGTCAATCAGGGTGCAACCTACGAGCAGTACTTC. This translates into CASSPVNQGATYEQYF.